This T cell receptor (beta chain) stems from a study of response to subunit inactivated influenza vaccine. TCRdb itself ran the RT-PCR reads through MiXCR, one entry per CDR3 protein. Among about 540,000 distinct CDR3 sequences listed, under 25% were seen once. These data were likewise used in another study, on T cells expressing NK-cell markers. That work contributes: UMIs accompanied the 5'RACE template switching by which TCR beta cDNA was made. Within the sequenced cohort of eight donors, seven exhibited HCMV seropositivity and one was seronegative.

The sequence was obtained from a man aged 50-60 years who received an inactivated influenza vaccine. Sample: CD4+ T cells sorted from PBMCs, taken about 11 days after vaccination.

CDR3 DNA sequence: TGTGCCAGCAGCGCCCCCGGTGAAAAACTGTTTTTT. Residues: CASSAPGEKLFF. V gene TRBV9 combines with J gene TRBJ1-4; no firm D call. The CDR3 is 12 amino acids. Deletions cut 3 bases from V and 7 bases from J, with 7 bases between. Germline V gene data show CDR1 as SGDLS and CDR2 as YYNGEE.